The sequence of this T cell receptor beta chain was determined in a study of blood T cell repertoires in COVID-19. Across the whole study: Both acute and convalescent COVID-19 samples were obtained from the United States, Italy and Spain. PBMCs, B-cell-depleted T cells, or T cells provided the cDNA or gDNA that made up the material.

CDR1 is MNHEY and CDR2 is SMNVEV in the germline V gene (reference sequence). V lost 2 bases and J 5 bases, leaving 7 bases between the germline ends. The CDR3 is made up of 14 amino acids. As handled by the study authors: The authors estimated nucleated cell counts from reference gene primer amplification. The protocol was immunoSEQ multiplex PCR, while the TCRdb copy is restricted to in-frame clones and leaves out a portion. The D gene and trimming were derived from the DNA, and the V and J assignments and clone size from that table. The sample has some 260,000 clones; 70% to 90% are singletons. This chain uses TRBV27 with TRBJ1-6; the D is unclear. Sequenced material: peripheral blood. The sequence was collected from a young man with active or convalescent COVID-19. The CDR3 DNA is TGTGCCAGCAGTTTAGCTGGAGATAATTCACCCCTCCACTTT. As protein: CASSLAGDNSPLHF.